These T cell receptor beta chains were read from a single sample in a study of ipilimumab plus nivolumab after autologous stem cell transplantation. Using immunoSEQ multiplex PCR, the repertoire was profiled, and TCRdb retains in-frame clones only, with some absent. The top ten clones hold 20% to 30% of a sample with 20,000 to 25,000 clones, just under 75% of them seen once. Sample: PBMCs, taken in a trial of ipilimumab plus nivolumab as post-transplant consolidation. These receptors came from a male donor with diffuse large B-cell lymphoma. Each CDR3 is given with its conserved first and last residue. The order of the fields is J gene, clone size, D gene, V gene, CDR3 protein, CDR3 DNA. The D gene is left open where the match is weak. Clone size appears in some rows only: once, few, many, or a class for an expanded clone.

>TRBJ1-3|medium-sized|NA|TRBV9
CASSVDSTVGNTIYF
TGTGCCAGCAGCGTAGATTCCACGGTTGGAAACACCATATATTTT
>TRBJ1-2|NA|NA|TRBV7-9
CASSLNSNYGYTF
TGTGCCAGCAGCTTAAACAGTAACTATGGCTACACCTTC
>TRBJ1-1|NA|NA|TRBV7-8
CASSKPSGNTEAFF
TGTGCCAGCAGCAAACCCTCAGGGAACACTGAAGCTTTCTTT
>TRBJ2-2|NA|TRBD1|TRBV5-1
CASGRDRGHTGELFF
TGCGCCAGCGGCCGGGACAGGGGGCACACCGGGGAGCTGTTTTTT
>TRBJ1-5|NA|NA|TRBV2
CASSADSGQPQHF
TGTGCCAGCAGTGCGGATTCGGGGCAGCCCCAGCATTTT
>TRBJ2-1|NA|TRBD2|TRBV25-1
CASSPSSGGLNNEQFF
TGTGCCAGCAGTCCCAGTTCGGGGGGTCTGAACAATGAGCAGTTCTTC
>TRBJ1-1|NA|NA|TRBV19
CASSSRGGTEAFF
TGTGCCAGTAGCTCTAGGGGGGGCACTGAAGCTTTCTTT
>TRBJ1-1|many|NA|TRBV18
CASSPQGNTEAFF
TGTGCCAGCTCACCCCAGGGGAACACTGAAGCTTTCTTT
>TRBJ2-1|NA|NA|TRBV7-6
CASSLAGSSYNEQFF
TGTGCCAGCAGCTTAGCAGGGAGCTCCTACAATGAGCAGTTCTTC
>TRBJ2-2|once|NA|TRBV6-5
CASRSYRYTGELFF
TGTGCCAGTCGGAGCTACCGATACACCGGGGAGCTGTTTTTT
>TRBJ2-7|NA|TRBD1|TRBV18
CASSPYGTGASYEQYF
TGTGCCAGCTCACCGTATGGGACAGGGGCTTCCTACGAGCAGTACTTC
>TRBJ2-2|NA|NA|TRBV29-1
CSVDRSGELFF
TGCAGCGTTGATAGGTCCGGGGAGCTGTTTTTT
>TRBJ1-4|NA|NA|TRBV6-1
CASSARITNEKLFF
TGTGCCAGCAGCGCCAGAATAACTAATGAAAAACTGTTTTTT
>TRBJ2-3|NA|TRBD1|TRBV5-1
CASSLEGRGRTDTQYF
TGCGCCAGCAGCTTGGAAGGCAGGGGGCGCACAGATACGCAGTATTTT
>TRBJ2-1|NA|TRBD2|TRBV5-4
CASSGLAGVREQFF
TGTGCCAGCAGCGGGCTAGCGGGAGTCCGAGAGCAGTTCTTC
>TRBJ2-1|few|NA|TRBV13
CASTGRDLPFPRGSYNEQFF
TGTGCCAGCACCGGAAGGGACCTTCCTTTTCCGAGGGGCTCCTACAATGAGCAGTTCTTC
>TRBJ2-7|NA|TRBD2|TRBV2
CASSSTGEGTYEQYF
TGTGCCAGCAGTTCGACGGGGGAGGGTACCTACGAGCAGTACTTC
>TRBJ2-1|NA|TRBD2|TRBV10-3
CAISQLLGGGNNEQFF
TGTGCCATCAGTCAACTACTAGGCGGGGGGAACAATGAGCAGTTCTTC
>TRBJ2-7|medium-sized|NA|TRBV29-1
CSVLVPQASEQYF
TGCAGCGTTCTAGTACCCCAAGCCAGCGAGCAGTACTTC
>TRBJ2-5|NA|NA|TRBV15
CATSRDASTSLETQYF
TGTGCCACCAGCAGAGATGCCTCGACTAGTTTGGAGACCCAGTACTTC
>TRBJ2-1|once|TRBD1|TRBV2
CASSIDREDEQFF
TGTGCCAGCAGTATAGACAGGGAAGATGAGCAGTTCTTC
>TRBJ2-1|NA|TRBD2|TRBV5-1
CASSPRASGTYNEQFF
TGCGCCAGCAGCCCGAGGGCTAGCGGGACATACAATGAGCAGTTCTTC
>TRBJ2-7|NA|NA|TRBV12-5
CASGLVQGWGSYEQYF
TGTGCTAGTGGTTTGGTCCAGGGGTGGGGTTCCTACGAGCAGTACTTC
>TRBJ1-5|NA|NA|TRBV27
CASRQGNQPQHF
TGTGCCAGCAGGCAGGGAAATCAGCCCCAGCATTTT
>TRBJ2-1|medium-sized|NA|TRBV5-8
CASSLQYEQFF
TGTGCCAGCAGCTTGCAATATGAGCAGTTCTTC
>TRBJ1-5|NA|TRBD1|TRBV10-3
CAISGDREGQPQHF
TGTGCCATCAGTGGGGACAGAGAAGGTCAGCCCCAGCATTTT
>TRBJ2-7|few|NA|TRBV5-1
CASSPPESGEQYF
TGCGCCAGCAGCCCCCCGGAGTCTGGCGAGCAGTACTTC
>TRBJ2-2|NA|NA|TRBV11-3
CASSLDVGGAGGELFF
TGTGCCAGCAGCTTAGACGTCGGGGGCGCGGGCGGGGAGCTGTTTTTT
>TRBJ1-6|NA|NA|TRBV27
CASSLYGGRPGNSPLHF
TGTGCCAGCAGTTTATATGGGGGGCGCCCGGGTAATTCACCCCTCCACTTT
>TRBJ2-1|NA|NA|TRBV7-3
CASAPGQAREQFF
TGTGCCAGCGCCCCGGGTCAGGCTCGGGAGCAGTTCTTC
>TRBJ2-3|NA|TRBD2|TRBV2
CASTGLVRSDTQYF
TGTGCCAGCACCGGACTAGTGCGTTCAGATACGCAGTATTTT
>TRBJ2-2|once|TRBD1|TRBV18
CASSPQTGMTGELFF
TGTGCCAGCTCACCTCAGACAGGGATGACCGGGGAGCTGTTTTTT
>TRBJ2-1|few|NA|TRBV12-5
CASGLAPTDNEQFF
TGTGCTAGTGGTTTGGCCCCAACGGACAATGAGCAGTTCTTC
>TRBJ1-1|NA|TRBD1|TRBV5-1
CASSQQGPGINTEAFF
TGCGCCAGCAGCCAACAGGGGCCAGGAATTAACACTGAAGCTTTCTTT
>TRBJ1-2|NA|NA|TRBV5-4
CASSSAGIYGYTF
TGTGCCAGCAGCTCCGCAGGGATCTATGGCTACACCTTC
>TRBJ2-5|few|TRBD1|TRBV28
CASSLGTAGETQYF
TGTGCCAGCAGTCTAGGGACAGCCGGGGAGACCCAGTACTTC
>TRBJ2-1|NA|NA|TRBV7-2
CASSLGPSSYNEQFF
TGTGCCAGCAGCTTAGGACCTAGCTCCTACAATGAGCAGTTCTTC
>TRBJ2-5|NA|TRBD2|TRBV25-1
CASSEYGGRETQYF
TGTGCCAGCAGTGAATACGGCGGGAGGGAGACCCAGTACTTC
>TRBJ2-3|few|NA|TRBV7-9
CASSSLGYTDTQYF
TGTGCCAGCAGCTCCCTAGGATACACAGATACGCAGTATTTT
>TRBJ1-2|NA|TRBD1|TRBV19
CASTIGTGLNYGYTF
TGTGCCAGTACGATAGGGACAGGGTTAAACTATGGCTACACCTTC
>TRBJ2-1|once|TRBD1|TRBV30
CAWSRGQGGGNEQFF
TGTGCCTGGAGTAGGGGACAGGGAGGGGGCAATGAGCAGTTCTTC
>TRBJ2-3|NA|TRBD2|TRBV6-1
CASFGGATDTQYF
TGTGCCAGTTTCGGGGGGGCCACAGATACGCAGTATTTT
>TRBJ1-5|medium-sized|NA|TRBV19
CASSIPWQQPQHF
TGTGCCAGTAGTATACCCTGGCAACAGCCCCAGCATTTT
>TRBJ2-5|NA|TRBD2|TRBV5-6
CASSLMGLGGETQYF
TGTGCCAGCAGCTTGATGGGACTAGGAGGCGAGACCCAGTACTTC
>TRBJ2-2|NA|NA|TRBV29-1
CSGGSVTGELFF
TGCAGCGGGGGGTCTGTGACCGGGGAGCTGTTTTTT
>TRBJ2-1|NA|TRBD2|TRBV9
CASSVQTSGYSYNEQFF
TGTGCCAGCAGTGTCCAGACTAGCGGGTATTCCTACAATGAGCAGTTCTTC
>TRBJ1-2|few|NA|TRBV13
CASSLSPQGDYTF
TGTGCCAGCAGCTTATCCCCCCAAGGAGACTACACCTTC
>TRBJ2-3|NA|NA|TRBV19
CASSGLVSTDTQYF
TGTGCCAGTAGCGGACTCGTTAGCACAGATACGCAGTATTTT
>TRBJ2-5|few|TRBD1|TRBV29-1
CSVEVGGAETQYF
TGCAGCGTTGAGGTAGGGGGCGCGGAGACCCAGTACTTC
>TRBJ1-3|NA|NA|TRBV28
CASTQGGFSGNTIYF
TGTGCCAGCACTCAGGGAGGATTCTCCGGAAACACCATATATTTT
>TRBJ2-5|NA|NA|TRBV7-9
CASSFFQETQYF
TGTGCCAGCAGCTTCTTCCAAGAGACCCAGTACTTC
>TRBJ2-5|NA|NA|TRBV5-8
CASSTYVGKTQYF
TGTGCCAGCAGCACCTATGTCGGGAAGACCCAGTACTTC
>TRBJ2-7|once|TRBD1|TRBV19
CASSPRQGATYEQYF
TGTGCCAGTAGTCCGCGACAGGGGGCGACCTACGAGCAGTACTTC
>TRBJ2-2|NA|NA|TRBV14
CASSQETGPTGELFF
TGTGCCAGCAGCCAAGAAACGGGTCCCACCGGGGAGCTGTTTTTT
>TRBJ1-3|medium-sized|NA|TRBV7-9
CASSLAGATGNTIYF
TGTGCCAGCAGCTTAGCAGGGGCTACTGGAAACACCATATATTTT